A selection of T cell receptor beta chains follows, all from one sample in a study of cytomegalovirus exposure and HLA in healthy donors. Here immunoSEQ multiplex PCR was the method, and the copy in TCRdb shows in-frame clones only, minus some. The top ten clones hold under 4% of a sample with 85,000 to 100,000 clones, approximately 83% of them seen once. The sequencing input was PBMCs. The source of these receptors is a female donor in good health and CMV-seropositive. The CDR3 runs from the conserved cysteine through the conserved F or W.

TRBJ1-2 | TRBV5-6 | CACSPGGSGYTF
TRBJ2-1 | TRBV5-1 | CASSYRLAGMNEQFF
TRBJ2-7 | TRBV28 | CASSLSGTGIRGLAGGNSYEQYF
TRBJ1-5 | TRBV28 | CASSRLGNQPQHF
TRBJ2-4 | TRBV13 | CASSARGLDIQYF
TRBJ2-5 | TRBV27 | CASSGLAGQETQYF
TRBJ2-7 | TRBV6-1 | CASLNLAGGPYEQYF
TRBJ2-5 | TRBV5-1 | CASSWDRGRETQYF
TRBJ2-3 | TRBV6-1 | CASSDGTSGRAFTQYF
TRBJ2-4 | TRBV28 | CASSQETDPNIQYF
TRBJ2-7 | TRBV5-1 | CASSLKGRNYEQYF
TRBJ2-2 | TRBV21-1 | CASSPRRESLDTGELFF
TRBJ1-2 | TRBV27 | CASSQTGGRYTF
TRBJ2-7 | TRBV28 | CASIEGDPPKEQYF
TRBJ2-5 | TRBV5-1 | CASSLTGFQETQYF
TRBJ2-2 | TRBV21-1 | CASSKERPLSPGELFF
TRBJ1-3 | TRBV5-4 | CASSLFHRGGNTIYF
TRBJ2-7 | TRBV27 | CASSLGLAQTYKQYF
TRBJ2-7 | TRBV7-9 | CASSTGQGAYEQYF
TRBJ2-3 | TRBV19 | CASSIEASGVTQYF
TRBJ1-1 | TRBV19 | CASNPLPGQQLNTEAFF
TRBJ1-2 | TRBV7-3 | CASSPGTGYGYTF
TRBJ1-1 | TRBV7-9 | CASSLAPRPEGTEAFF
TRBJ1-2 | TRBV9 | CASSAGGSGYTF
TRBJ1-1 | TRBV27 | CASDVTGRTNTEAFF
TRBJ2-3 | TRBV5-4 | CASSLGGLNTQYF
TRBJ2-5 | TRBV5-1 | CASGGGQETQYF
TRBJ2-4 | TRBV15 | CATSRERQGVVNIQYF
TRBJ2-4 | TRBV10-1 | CASKGQGAEIAKNIQYF
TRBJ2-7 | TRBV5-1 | CASSLSQGYEQYF
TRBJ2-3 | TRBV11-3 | CASSLTGYNTDTQYF
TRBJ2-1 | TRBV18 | CASSAPGRERFQFF
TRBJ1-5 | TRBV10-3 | CAISATDQPQHF
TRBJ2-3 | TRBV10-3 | CATAGLAGDTQYF
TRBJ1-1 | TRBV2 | CASPPGSSEAFF
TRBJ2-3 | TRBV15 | CATSRDQETFTDTDTQYF
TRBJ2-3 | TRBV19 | CASSIRDSSTDTQYF
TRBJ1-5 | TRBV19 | CASSIQGRWQPQHF
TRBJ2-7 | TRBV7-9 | CASSADPRGQYEQYF
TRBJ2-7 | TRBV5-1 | CASSLVIQGEDEQYF
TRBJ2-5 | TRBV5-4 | CAISSRDKKETQYF
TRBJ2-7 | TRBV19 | CASSVWGLFGEQYF
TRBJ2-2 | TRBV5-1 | CASSLGSMNTGELFF
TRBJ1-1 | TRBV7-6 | CASRSLGGPEAFF
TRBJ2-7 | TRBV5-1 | CASRQDRGFYEQYF